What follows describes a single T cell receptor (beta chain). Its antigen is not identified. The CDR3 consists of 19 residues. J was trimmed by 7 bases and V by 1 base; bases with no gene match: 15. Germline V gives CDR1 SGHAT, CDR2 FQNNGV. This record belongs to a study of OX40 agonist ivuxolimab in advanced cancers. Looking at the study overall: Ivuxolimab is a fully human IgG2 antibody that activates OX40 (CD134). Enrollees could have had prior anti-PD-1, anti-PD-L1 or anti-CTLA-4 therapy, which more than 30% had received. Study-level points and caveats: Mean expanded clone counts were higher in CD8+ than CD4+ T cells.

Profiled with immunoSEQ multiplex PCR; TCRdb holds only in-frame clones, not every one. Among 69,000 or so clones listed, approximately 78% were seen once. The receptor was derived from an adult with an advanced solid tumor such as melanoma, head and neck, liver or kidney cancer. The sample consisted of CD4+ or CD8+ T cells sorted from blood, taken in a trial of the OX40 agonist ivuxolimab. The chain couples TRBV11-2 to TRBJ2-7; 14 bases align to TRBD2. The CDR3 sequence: CASSLGGGLAGGTSLEQYF. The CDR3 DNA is TGTGCCAGCAGCTTAGGAGGCGGACTAGCGGGGGGTACGTCTTTGGAGCAGTACTTC.